This entry is about one TCR beta chain. Its specificity is not known. TCR alpha and TCR beta cDNA libraries carrying sample barcodes and UMIs came from 5'RACE with constant-segment primers. Using its own MiXCR run on the 5' RACE reads, TCRdb lists one record per CDR3 protein. The repertoire has approximately 150,000 distinct CDR3 sequences, 15% to 20% of them found once; the top ten carry approximately 2.4%. The sample is drawn from a study of T-cell memory formation after mild COVID-19. Study-level points and caveats: Those CD4+ clones that contracted were mainly in CM and EM (CD8+ ones in EMRA).

The ends were cut back, 6 bases at V and 2 bases at J, with 11 bases in the middle. This CDR3 contains 13 residues. Germline loops: CDR1 MNHEY, CDR2 SMNVEV (reference sequence). The chain recombines TRBV27 with TRBJ2-7; D remains ambiguous. This receptor was identified in an adult woman who had mild COVID-19 (a few samples of this study predate the infection). Cell type and time point are not known. Sequences were obtained from PBMCs or a T cell subset sorted from them (not recorded which). The CDR3 loop is CASRPLAAYEQYF. The CDR3 nucleotides are TGTGCCAGCAGGCCCTTGGCAGCCTACGAGCAGTACTTC.